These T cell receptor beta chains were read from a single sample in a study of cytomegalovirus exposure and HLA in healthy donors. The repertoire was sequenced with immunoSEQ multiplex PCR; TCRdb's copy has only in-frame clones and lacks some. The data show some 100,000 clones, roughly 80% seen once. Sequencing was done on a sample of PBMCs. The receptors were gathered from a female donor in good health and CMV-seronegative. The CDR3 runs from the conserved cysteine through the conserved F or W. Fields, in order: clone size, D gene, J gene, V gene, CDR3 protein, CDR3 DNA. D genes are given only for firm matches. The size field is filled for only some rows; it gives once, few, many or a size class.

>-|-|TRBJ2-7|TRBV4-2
CASSQAQGWEQYF
TGTGCCAGCAGCCAAGCCCAGGGCTGGGAGCAGTACTTC
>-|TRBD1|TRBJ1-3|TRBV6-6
CASSYSTGGNTIYF
TGTGCCAGCAGTTACTCGACAGGGGGAAACACCATATATTTT
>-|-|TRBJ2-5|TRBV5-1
CASSLSPVQGETQYF
TGCGCCAGCAGCTTGAGTCCGGTCCAGGGGGAGACCCAGTACTTC
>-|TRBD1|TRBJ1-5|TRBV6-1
CACETGGAGNQPQHF
TGTGCCTGTGAAACAGGGGGCGCCGGCAATCAGCCCCAGCATTTT
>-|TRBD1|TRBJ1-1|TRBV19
CASSGGRTGVTEAFF
TGTGCCAGTAGTGGGGGTCGGACAGGGGTTACTGAAGCTTTCTTT
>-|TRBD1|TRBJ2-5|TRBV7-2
CASSLTGGRETQYF
TGTGCCAGCAGCTTGACAGGGGGTCGAGAGACCCAGTACTTC
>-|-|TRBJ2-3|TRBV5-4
CASSGGLADTDTQYF
TGTGCCAGCAGCGGGGGGCTAGCGGATACAGATACGCAGTATTTT
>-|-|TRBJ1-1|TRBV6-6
CASSYSRAWRTEAFF
TGTGCCAGCAGTTATTCAAGGGCTTGGAGGACTGAAGCTTTCTTT
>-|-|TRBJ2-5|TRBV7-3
CASSLGRRETQYF
TGTGCCAGCAGCTTAGGCCGGAGAGAGACCCAGTACTTC
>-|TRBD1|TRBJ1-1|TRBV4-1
CASSQGATGENTEAFF
TGCGCCAGCAGCCAAGGGGCGACAGGGGAGAACACTGAAGCTTTCTTT
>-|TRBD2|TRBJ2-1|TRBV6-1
CASARGTSGGDEQFF
TGTGCCAGCGCCCGAGGGACTAGCGGGGGCGATGAGCAGTTCTTC
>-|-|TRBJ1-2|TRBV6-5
CASSSRRGATGYTF
TGTGCCAGCAGTTCACGTCGGGGGGCGACTGGCTACACCTTC
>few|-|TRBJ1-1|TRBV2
CASSSEGGHTEAFF
TGTGCCAGCAGTAGCGAGGGAGGTCACACTGAAGCTTTCTTT
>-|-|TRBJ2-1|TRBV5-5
CASTGRGAGRDEQFF
TGTGCCAGCACCGGTCGGGGGGCCGGTCGGGATGAGCAGTTCTTC
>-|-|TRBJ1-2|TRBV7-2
CASSFDRFGYTF
TGTGCCAGCAGCTTCGACAGGTTTGGCTACACCTTC
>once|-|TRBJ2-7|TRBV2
CASSSTGRGSYEQYF
TGTGCCAGCAGTTCTACAGGGAGGGGCTCCTACGAGCAGTACTTC
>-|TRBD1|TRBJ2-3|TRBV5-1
CASSPRQGLTDTQYF
TGCGCCAGCAGCCCCCGACAGGGTTTAACAGATACGCAGTATTTT
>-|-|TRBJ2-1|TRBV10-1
CASSVETRGGDEQFF
TGCGCCAGCAGTGTTGAGACTAGGGGCGGCGATGAGCAGTTCTTC
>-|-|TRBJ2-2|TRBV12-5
CASTPGHLKTGELFF
TGTGCTAGTACCCCGGGACACCTTAAAACCGGGGAGCTGTTTTTT
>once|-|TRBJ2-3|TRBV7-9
CASSLARPTDTQYF
TGTGCCAGCAGCTTAGCGCGCCCCACAGATACGCAGTATTTT
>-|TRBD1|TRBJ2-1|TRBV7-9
CASRRGTGTYNEQFF
TGTGCCAGCAGACGTGGGACAGGGACCTACAATGAGCAGTTCTTC
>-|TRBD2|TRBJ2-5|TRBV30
CAWKRLAGGPDQETQYF
TGTGCCTGGAAGAGGCTAGCGGGGGGGCCGGACCAAGAGACCCAGTACTTC
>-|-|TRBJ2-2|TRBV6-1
CASSPDPGYGELFF
TGTGCCAGCAGTCCCGATCCAGGGTACGGGGAGCTGTTTTTT
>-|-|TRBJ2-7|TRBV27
CASSYTPLSYEQYF
TGTGCCAGCAGTTACACACCGCTCTCCTACGAGCAGTACTTC
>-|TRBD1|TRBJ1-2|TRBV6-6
CASSYDRAPYGYTF
TGTGCCAGCAGTTACGACAGGGCACCCTATGGCTACACCTTC
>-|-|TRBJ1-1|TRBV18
CASSSFVRGGGTEAFF
TGTGCCAGCTCATCATTCGTTCGGGGTGGAGGCACTGAAGCTTTCTTT
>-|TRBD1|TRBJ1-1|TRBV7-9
CASSLKEAAGGSAFF
TGTGCCAGCAGCTTAAAGGAGGCGGCAGGGGGTTCAGCTTTCTTT
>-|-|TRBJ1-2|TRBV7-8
CASSLINYGYTF
TGTGCCAGCAGCTTAATAAACTATGGCTACACCTTC
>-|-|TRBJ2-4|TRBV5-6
CASSLSQTRYIQYF
TGTGCCAGCAGCTTGTCTCAAACGAGGTACATTCAGTACTTC
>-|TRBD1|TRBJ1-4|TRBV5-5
CASSMQQGAREKLFF
TGTGCCAGCAGCATGCAACAGGGGGCGCGAGAAAAACTGTTTTTT
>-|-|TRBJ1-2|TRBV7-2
CASSLVRGAGDYGYTF
TGTGCCAGCAGCTTAGTGCGGGGGGCAGGGGATTATGGCTACACCTTC
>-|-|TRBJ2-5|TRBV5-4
CASSLGGQQETQYF
TGTGCCAGCAGCTTGGGGGGGCAGCAAGAGACCCAGTACTTC
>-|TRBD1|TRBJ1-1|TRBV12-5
CASGPATGGGPEAFF
TGTGCTAGTGGCCCTGCAACAGGGGGGGGGCCTGAAGCTTTCTTT
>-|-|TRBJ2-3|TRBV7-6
CASCRAGATGDTQYF
TGTGCCAGCTGTCGAGCAGGGGCCACAGGGGATACGCAGTATTTT
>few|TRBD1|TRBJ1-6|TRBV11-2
CASSLAPSGGSPLHF
TGTGCCAGCAGCTTAGCCCCATCAGGGGGTTCACCCCTCCACTTT
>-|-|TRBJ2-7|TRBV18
CASSPPQGYEQYF
TGTGCCAGCTCACCACCACAGGGATACGAGCAGTACTTC
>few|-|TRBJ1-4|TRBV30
CAWMTASEKLFF
TGTGCCTGGATGACAGCATCTGAAAAACTGTTTTTT
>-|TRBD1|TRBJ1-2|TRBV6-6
CASRTIDRGSNYGYTF
TGTGCCAGCAGAACCATCGACAGGGGTTCTAACTATGGCTACACCTTC
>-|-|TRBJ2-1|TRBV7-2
CASSLRRGPVDEQFF
TGTGCCAGCAGCTTGAGGCGGGGGCCCGTCGATGAGCAGTTCTTC
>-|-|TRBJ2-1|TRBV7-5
CVRSPSGTSNSHEQFF
TGTGTCAGAAGCCCTTCCGGGACTAGCAATTCCCATGAGCAGTTCTTC
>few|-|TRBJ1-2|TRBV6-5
CATTDTTYGYTF
TGTGCCACCACGGACACGACCTATGGCTACACCTTC
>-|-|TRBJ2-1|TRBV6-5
CASSYSRLPAYNEQFF
TGTGCCAGCAGTTACTCGAGACTCCCGGCCTACAATGAGCAGTTCTTC
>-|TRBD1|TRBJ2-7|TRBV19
CASSIRLAGGPYEQYF
TGTGCCAGTAGTATCCGGTTGGCAGGGGGTCCCTACGAGCAGTACTTC
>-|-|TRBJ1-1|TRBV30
CAWTRATEAFF
TGTGCCTGGACGCGGGCCACTGAAGCTTTCTTT
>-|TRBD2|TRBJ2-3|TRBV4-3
CASSQVPAGGPFTDTQYF
TGCGCCAGCAGCCAAGTCCCAGCGGGGGGACCATTCACAGATACGCAGTATTTT
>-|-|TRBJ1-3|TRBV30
CAWIVSGNTIYF
TGTGCCTGGATAGTCTCTGGAAACACCATATATTTT
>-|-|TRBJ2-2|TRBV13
CASSLTGSNTGELFF
TGTGCCAGCAGCTTAACTGGTTCGAACACCGGGGAGCTGTTTTTT
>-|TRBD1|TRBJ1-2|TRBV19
CASRGGQYGYTF
TGTGCCAGTAGAGGGGGACAGTATGGCTACACCTTC